The T cell receptor beta chain under discussion was sequenced for a study of blood T cell repertoires in COVID-19. In the study overall: Sites across the United States, Italy and Spain contributed samples from acute and convalescent COVID-19. From T cells, B-cell-depleted T cells, or PBMCs came the material, which was cDNA or gDNA.

Authors' methods: Amplified reference gene primers provided the basis for estimating nucleated cell counts. Clones were read by immunoSEQ multiplex PCR, and TCRdb kept only the in-frame ones, dropping some. For V, J and clone size, that table is used; D and trimming come from the DNA. The table includes approximately 210,000 clones, 70% to 90% detected once. V gave up 4 bases and J gave up 3 bases, with 15 bases separating them. CDR1 and CDR2 from the germline V gene are MDHEN and SYDVKM. The CDR3 is made up of 16 amino acids. The chain is built from TRBV28 and TRBJ2-2; D perhaps matches TRBD1 (6 bases). The receptor was derived from a woman aged 40 to 49 who had recovered from COVID-19. Sequenced: peripheral blood. The CDR3 DNA follows: TGTGCCAGCAGTTCCACAGGGAATGGGTACACCGGGGAGCTGTTTTTT. It is translated as CASSSTGNGYTGELFF.